The 27 T cell receptor beta chains reported below all come from one sample, sequenced in a study of blood T cell repertoires in COVID-19 (dated by TCRdb to the early 2020s). The library was built by means of the immunoSEQ multiplex PCR assay. Entries here come from immuneACCESS through TCRdb and include only in-frame sequences with V and J called. Some clones fail to appear in such tables; in the studies checked, an unresolved V gene covers under half of the shortfall, and the cause of the remainder is unknown. The table for this sample lists 35,000 to 45,000 clones; around 85% of them were counted only once. In total, the top ten clones hold 12% of the sample. Sequenced input: peripheral blood. These receptors all stem from a human donor in a cohort sampled during active COVID-19.

This chain uses TRBV25-1 with TRBJ1-1, with D unresolved. The CDR3 runs 12 residues. Germline CDR1 reads MGHDK; CDR2 reads SYGVNS. V lost 5 bases to trimming and J lost 5 bases, with 9 bases between them. CDR3 amino acids: CASSWAGTEAFF. The CDR3 nucleotides are TGTGCCAGCAGTTGGGCGGGGACTGAAGCTTTCTTT.

Note on this clone: A junction end diverges from the germline sequence, so it may reflect a read error. The rearrangement links TRBV2 to TRBJ1-2; D not certain. The CDR3 is made up of 15 amino acids. The germline CDR1 and CDR2 sequences are SNHLY and FYNNEI. The CDR3 DNA reads TGTGCCAGCAGCGAAGGTGGGAGAGCTAACTATGGCTACACCTTC. Translation gives CASSEGGRANYGYTF.

This sequence joins TRBV10-3 and TRBJ1-1; 7 bases fit TRBD1. The CDR3 runs to 13 residues. With 3 bases clipped from V and 6 bases from J, the junction kept 4 bases outside the gene matches. Germline assignment: CDR1 ENHRY and CDR2 SYGVKD. The CDR3 sequence is CAISDRGRSEAFF. As DNA, the CDR3 is TGTGCCATCAGTGACAGGGGGAGGTCTGAAGCTTTCTTT.

This clone was found a few times. This chain uses TRBV9 with TRBJ1-2; tentatively, D is TRBD1 (5 bases). CDR3 length equals 12 residues. The V and J ends lost 3 bases and 5 bases respectively, with 8 bases between them. Germline CDR1 SGDLS, CDR2 YYNGEE. CDR3 in DNA: TGTGCCAGCAGCGAAGACAGTTATGGCTACACCTTC. This gives the protein CASSEDSYGYTF.

This clone was picked up one time. The V call is TRBV27, the J call TRBJ1-2; TRBD1 aligns across 8 bases. This CDR3 is 14 amino acids long. V gave up 3 bases and J gave up 8 bases; unmatched junction bases: 8. CDR1 and CDR2 (germline): MNHEY, SMNVEV (reference sequence). CDR3 sequence: CASSFTDRGNGYTF. DNA of the CDR3: TGTGCCAGCAGTTTCACCGACAGGGGTAACGGCTACACCTTC.

CDR3 sequence: CASSSTHRGGSADTQYF. In DNA, the CDR3 is TGTGCCAGCAGCTCTACCCATCGGGGGGGATCGGCAGATACGCAGTATTTT. The chain recombines TRBV7-9 with TRBJ2-3, with 8 bases matching TRBD2. CDR1 is SEHNR and CDR2 is FQNEAQ in the germline V gene (reference sequence). This CDR3 comprises 17 residues. The junction had 13 bases not matched to a gene; V was cut back by 4 bases and J by 4 bases.

The V call is TRBV4-3, the J call TRBJ2-5; no definite D call. Germline CDR1 LGHNA, CDR2 YSLEER. This CDR3 has 14 residues. V was shortened by 1 base and J by 5 bases, with 11 bases between the two germline ends. The CDR3 loop reads CASSQALTRETQYF. The CDR3 DNA sequence: TGCGCCAGCAGCCAAGCCTTGACTCGGGAGACCCAGTACTTC.

The chain employs TRBV3-1 (or the pseudogene TRBV3-2) and TRBJ2-1, with 7 nucleotides matching TRBD1. Germline CDR1 LGHDT, CDR2 YNNKEL (reference sequence). The V gene end was trimmed by 0 bases and the J gene end by 7 bases; junction bases not matched to a gene: 6. This CDR3 is built from 15 residues. This CDR3 reads CASSQEQGLSNEQFF. The CDR3 coding sequence is TGTGCCAGCAGCCAAGAACAGGGGCTTTCTAATGAGCAGTTCTTC.

This chain uses TRBV5-4 with TRBJ1-2, with unresolved D. Trimming cost V 0 bases and J 4 bases, with 10 bases left between them. The CDR3 runs to 14 residues. CDR1 SGHNT and CDR2 YYREEE come from the germline V gene (reference sequence). CDR3 coding DNA: TGTGCCAGCAGCTTGGATGGCGGTTCCTATGGCTACACCTTC. Amino acid sequence: CASSLDGGSYGYTF.

The rearrangement joins TRBV7-2 to TRBJ2-7; perhaps TRBD1 as D (5 bases). Trimming removed 5 bases from V and 5 bases from J, with 19 bases in between. This CDR3 has 15 residues. The germline gives CDR1 SGHTA, CDR2 FQGNSA. In DNA form, the CDR3 reads TGTGCCAGCAGCCCCCGCCCAGGGTCTGGGAACGAGCAGTACTTC. This codes for CASSPRPGSGNEQYF.

In this sample, this clone turned up once. The V call is TRBV28, the J call TRBJ2-2; 7 bases line up with TRBD1. The CDR3 has 16 residues. Germline CDR1 MDHEN, CDR2 SYDVKM. With 5 bases clipped from V and 2 bases from J, the junction kept 8 bases outside the gene matches. The CDR3 sequence is CASSPPGTANTGELFF. The CDR3 DNA is TGTGCCAGCAGTCCACCAGGGACAGCTAACACCGGGGAGCTGTTTTTT.

V usage is TRBV19 and J usage is TRBJ2-3, with a possible D match to TRBD2 (6 bases). This CDR3 is 12 amino acids long. Germline assignment: CDR1 LNHDA and CDR2 SQIVND (reference sequence). Trimming shortened V by 9 bases and J by 6 bases, and 13 bases separated the two germline ends. The CDR3 DNA follows: TGTGCCAGCAGACAGAGCGGGGATACGCAGTATTTT. It encodes CASRQSGDTQYF.

The J gene is TRBJ1-2, the V gene TRBV10-2; D might be TRBD1 (6 bases). The CDR3 length is 14 residues. Germline values: CDR1 WSHSY, CDR2 SAAADI. V was clipped by 8 bases and J by 4 bases, with 17 bases between them. CDR3 DNA: TGCGCCAGCTCTTCTTCGGGGGGCAGCTATGGCTACACCTTC. It specifies CASSSSGGSYGYTF.

This rearrangement joins TRBV6-1 to TRBJ1-6; perhaps TRBD1 as D (6 bases). The CDR3 length is 13 residues. Germline V gene sequence: CDR1 MNHNS, CDR2 SASEGT. Trimming pared 3 bases from V and 14 bases from J, leaving 14 bases between. CDR3 DNA: TGTGCCAGCAGTGACCCGGGACAAGGATCCCTCCACTTT. It translates to CASSDPGQGSLHF.

This clone showed up just a few times. The chain has TRBV6-1 and TRBJ1-1; possible D gene TRBD1, 6 bases. V lost 2 bases, J lost 5 bases, and 18 bases lay in between. From germline, CDR1 is MNHNS and CDR2 SASEGT. The CDR3 runs to 16 residues. Written as DNA, the CDR3 is TGTGCCAGCAGTGAAAGGGGCAGGGGTGGTAATACTGAAGCTTTCTTT. This sequence encodes CASSERGRGGNTEAFF.

The CDR3 sequence is CAAGGGAGDTQYF. In DNA form, the CDR3 reads TGTGCCGCGGGGGGGGGCGCGGGAGATACGCAGTATTTT. This chain joins TRBV6-5 and TRBJ2-3; TRBD2 agrees at 9 bases. The CDR3 has 13 amino acids. Germline CDR1 and CDR2: MNHEY and SVGAGI. The J segment lost 5 bases and the V segment lost 11 bases, leaving 8 bases of the junction unmatched.

V gene TRBV3-1 (or the pseudogene TRBV3-2) combines with J gene TRBJ1-5, with TRBD1 as a possible D gene (5 bases). The germline V gene has CDR1 LGHDT and CDR2 YNNKEL (reference sequence). The CDR3 length is 14 residues. V shed 4 bases and J shed 3 bases, with 10 bases lying between them. For the CDR3, the DNA is TGTGCCAGCAGCCTTACAGGCCTCAATCAGCCCCAGCATTTT. Protein: CASSLTGLNQPQHF.

This chain links TRBV11-2 with TRBJ1-6; a weak D match, TRBD1 (6 bases). CDR1 is SGHAT, CDR2 FQNNGV, per germline. V gave up 3 bases and J gave up 8 bases, with 14 bases separating them. The CDR3 is made up of 15 amino acids. The CDR3 nucleotides are TGTGCCAGCAGCTTGTCGGCGGGGGCCTATTCACCCCTCCACTTT. Its translation: CASSLSAGAYSPLHF.

This chain connects TRBV9 to TRBJ1-2, with 7 nucleotides matching TRBD1. CDR1 is SGDLS, CDR2 YYNGEE, per germline. V shed 4 bases and J 1 base; nucleotides not matched to a gene: 4. The CDR3 loop spans 14 amino acids. CDR3 amino acids: CASSPQGGNYGYTF. For the CDR3, the DNA is TGTGCCAGCAGCCCTCAGGGGGGTAACTATGGCTACACCTTC. The full variable domain, rest sourced from reference TRBV9 and TRBJ1-2, is DSGVTQTPKHLITATGQRVTLRCSPRSGDLSVYWYQQSLDQGLQFLIQYYNGEERAKGNILERFSAQQFPDLHSELNLSSLELGDSALYFCASSPQGGNYGYTFGSGTRLTVV.

This clone was picked up a small number of times. The chain carries TRBV27 and TRBJ2-1; TRBD2 aligns across 10 bases. The V segment lost 6 bases and the J segment 7 bases; nucleotides outside the gene matches: 9. Germline-derived CDR1 and CDR2 are MNHEY and SMNVEV (reference sequence). This CDR3 spans 15 amino acids. CDR3 loop: CASRTSGGGLNEQFF. CDR3 coding DNA: TGTGCCAGCAGGACGAGCGGGGGGGGCTTGAATGAGCAGTTCTTC.

This chain uses TRBV9 with TRBJ1-1; TRBD1 matches 8 bases. Trimming took 7 bases from V and 6 from J; bases not matched to a gene: 2. The CDR3 covers 11 residues. Germline V gene lookup returns CDR1 SGDLS and CDR2 YYNGEE. Written as DNA, the CDR3 is TGTGCCAGCGGGACAGGTTCTGAAGCTTTCTTT. Its translation is CASGTGSEAFF.

The chain uses TRBV18 and TRBJ2-1, with 7 bases aligning to TRBD2. Germline CDR1 KGHSH, CDR2 LQKENI. V lost 0 bases and J lost 9; bases outside the gene matches: 2. CDR3 size: 13 residues. In DNA form, the CDR3 reads TGTGCCAGCTCACCACCGTCGGGAGGTGAGCAGTTCTTC. This encodes CASSPPSGGEQFF.

This clone showed up just once. The chain employs TRBV6-5 and TRBJ2-3, with D tentatively TRBD1 (5 bases). This CDR3 has 15 residues. Germline V gene data show CDR1 as MNHEY and CDR2 as SVGAGI. The germline V and J ends were trimmed by 3 bases and 4 bases, with 14 bases remaining between them. CDR3 region: CASSYGAGRSDTQYF. DNA of the CDR3: TGTGCCAGCAGTTATGGGGCCGGCAGGTCAGATACGCAGTATTTT.

The genes are TRBV7-6 and TRBJ2-7, with 8 bases matching TRBD1. Germline-derived CDR1 and CDR2 are SGHVS and FNYEAQ. Trimming took 5 bases from V and 5 from J; bases not matched to a gene: 17. The CDR3 loop spans 17 amino acids. CDR3 nucleotide sequence: TGTGCCAGCAGCCCCCTGTTAACAGGGGGGCAATTTGACGAGCAGTACTTC. Protein: CASSPLLTGGQFDEQYF. The variable domain in full, completed from reference TRBV7-6 and TRBJ2-7, reads GAGVSQSPRYKVTKRGQDVALRCDPISGHVSLYWYRQALGQGPEFLTYFNYEAQQDKSGLPNDRFSAERPEGSISTLTIQRTEQRDSAMYRCASSPLLTGGQFDEQYFGPGTRLTVT.

The chain carries TRBV3-1 (or the pseudogene TRBV3-2) and TRBJ2-6; D remains ambiguous. CDR1 is LGHDT and CDR2 is YNNKEL in the germline V gene (reference sequence). Trimming stripped 3 bases from V and 1 base from J, with 10 bases between. The CDR3 covers 16 residues. Here the CDR3 reads CASSHEAISGANVLTF. The CDR3 nucleotides read TGTGCCAGCAGCCATGAAGCAATTTCTGGGGCCAACGTCCTGACTTTC.

This chain connects TRBV5-1 to TRBJ1-4; TRBD1 matches at 8 bases. CDR1 and CDR2 from the germline V gene are SGHRS and YFSETQ. The J segment lost 2 bases and the V segment lost 0 bases, leaving 3 bases of the junction unmatched. This CDR3 spans 16 amino acids. The CDR3: CASSLAGGLTNEKLFF. The CDR3 coding sequence is TGCGCCAGCAGCTTGGCAGGGGGCTTGACTAATGAAAAACTGTTTTTT.

In nucleotides, the CDR3 is TGCGCCAGCAGTCAATCAGCGACAACTAATGAAAAACTGTTTTTT. Amino acid sequence: CASSQSATTNEKLFF. The genes are TRBV23-1 and TRBJ1-4; no definite D call. TRBV23-1 is labeled an ORF, and its function is uncertain. Trimming cost V 0 bases and J 0 bases, with 5 bases left between them. The CDR3 runs 15 residues.